This T cell receptor beta chain was sequenced in a study of blood T cell repertoires in COVID-19. As for the study in general: Samples of COVID-19 (acute and convalescent) were obtained from the United States, Italy and Spain. T cells, B-cell-depleted T cells, or PBMCs supplied cDNA or gDNA.

Germline values: CDR1 SQVTM, CDR2 ANQGSEA. The ends were cut back, 0 bases at V and 1 base at J, with 10 bases in the middle. CDR3 length: 15 amino acids. Authors' methods: The assay estimated nucleated cells by amplifying reference gene primers. The assay was immunoSEQ multiplex PCR, and TCRdb's table has in-frame clones only and misses some. Clone size and V and J calls were adopted from that table, with D and trimming inferred from the DNA. Of more than 300,000 clones listed, around 92% are singletons. The sample comprised peripheral blood. The source is a man aged 18 to 35 who had recovered from COVID-19. The chain links TRBV29-1 to TRBJ2-1; D possibly corresponds to TRBD2 (5 bases). The CDR3 reads CSVEDPGLSYNEQFF. The CDR3 DNA reads TGCAGCGTTGAAGACCCGGGGTTATCCTACAATGAGCAGTTCTTC.